This TCR beta chain emerged from a study of blood T cells in healthy people across ages. Findings and caveats of the study: When one million T cells were used, diversity estimates were thought to be underestimates.

Germline-derived CDR1 and CDR2 are SGHRS and YFSETQ. This CDR3 is built from 14 residues. V was clipped by 4 bases and J by 6 bases; unmatched bases: 9. With a J-beta primer mix and a sample-barcoded 5' primer, a second PCR ran about 6 to 11 cycles. Tagging of each cDNA molecule was performed by a template-switch adaptor with 12 random nucleotides. Each single sample gave us at least 2.5 million CDR3-containing paired-end reads. TCRdb passed the 5' RACE reads through MiXCR, listing each CDR3 protein once. In the table there are roughly 640,000 distinct CDR3 sequences, approximately 30% of which are singletons. For this clonotype: What it binds is unknown. A much larger clonotype is one base distant, so this may be a read error.

Sequenced input: blood. The rearrangement links TRBV5-1 to TRBJ1-2; the match to TRBD1 covers 7 bases. The clonotype originates from a woman older than 75 in good health. The CDR3 bases are TGCGCCAGCAGCAAGACAGGGAGGAGCCATGGCTACACCTTC. Amino acid sequence: CASSKTGRSHGYTF.